This TCR beta chain was captured by sequencing in a study of beta chain features in type 1 diabetes. Study in general: Healthy donors and patients had similar age, gender and cell yields.

Expressed TCRB transcripts were sequenced after all isolated RNA was converted to cDNA. Libraries were prepared by immunoSEQ multiplex PCR; TCRdb keeps only in-frame clonotypes and omits some of them. Here the sample spans roughly 45,000 clones, roughly 50% being singletons. With respect to this clone: An end of the junction differs from the germline gene, which may be a read error.

There are 17 residues in the CDR3. Per the germline V gene, CDR1 is SGHNT and CDR2 is YYREEE (reference sequence). This chain uses TRBV5-4 with TRBJ2-2; 13 nucleotides agree with TRBD2. This receptor was obtained from a woman aged 25 to 45 in good health. The sequencing input was stem cell memory CD4+ T cells from blood. CDR3 coding DNA: TGCGCCAGCAGCCAAGGCCTACTAGCGGGAGGGACCGGGGAGCTGTTTTTT. Protein: CASSQGLLAGGTGELFF.